The 11 T cell receptor beta chains presented below share a single source sample, sequenced in a study of shared clonotypes between healthy human individuals. Generated by immunoSEQ multiplex PCR, the TCRdb table keeps only in-frame clones and is missing some. The sample shows around 2.3 million clones, 90% to 97% of them seen only once. Material: naive CD4+ T cells sorted from blood. The subset was: CD45RA+ positively selected. These receptors all stem from a man between 18 and 35 years old in good health.

The chain has TRBV18 and TRBJ1-6; D is possibly TRBD1 (5 bases). The CDR3 is 15 amino acids. V shed 3 bases and J shed 3 bases, with 9 bases lying between them. Germline CDR1 reads KGHSH; CDR2 reads LQKENI. CDR3 region: CASSPSGGYNSPLHF. The CDR3 DNA follows: TGTGCCAGCTCACCCTCGGGGGGCTATAATTCACCCCTCCACTTT.

Regarding this clone: This sample also contains other DNA sequences that code for the same CDR3. The chain is built from TRBV9 and TRBJ2-3; D gene uncertain. Germline values: CDR1 SGDLS, CDR2 YYNGEE. V was pared by 0 bases and J by 2 bases, with 7 bases between. The CDR3 is 14 amino acids. Written as DNA, the CDR3 is TGTGCCAGCAGCGTAGACGGTTCCACAGATACGCAGTATTTT. This codes for CASSVDGSTDTQYF.

The gene calls are TRBV2 and TRBJ2-1, with a tentative D call TRBD1 (6 bases). CDR1 and CDR2 from the germline V gene are SNHLY and FYNNEI. This CDR3 region has 13 residues. The V gene lost 6 bases and the J gene lost 7 bases, with 13 bases spanning the gap. The CDR3 DNA is TGTGCCAGCAGAAAAATAGGGGGAAATGAGCAGTTCTTC. It specifies CASRKIGGNEQFF.

This chain links TRBV25-1 with TRBJ2-2; no clear D gene. This CDR3 is 13 amino acids long. V lost 2 bases, J lost 4 bases, and 5 bases lay in between. The germline gives CDR1 MGHDK, CDR2 SYGVNS. The CDR3 DNA sequence: TGTGCCAGCAGTGAACCCCCCACCGGGGAGCTGTTTTTT. Its protein is CASSEPPTGELFF. Filled out from reference TRBV25-1 and TRBJ2-2, the complete variable domain reads EADIYQTPRYLVIGTGKKITLECSQTMGHDKMYWYQQDPGMELHLIHYSYGVNSTEKGDLSSESTVSRIRTEHFPLTLESARPSHTSQYLCASSEPPTGELFFGEGSRLTVL.

The sample holds a few counts of this clone. J is TRBJ1-1 and V is TRBV14; no clear D gene. Trimming removed 5 bases from V and 1 base from J, with 8 bases in between. Looked up from germline, CDR1 is SGHDN and CDR2 is FVKESK. The CDR3 consists of 13 residues. CDR3 bases: TGTGCCAGCAGCGCGGTTTCGAACACTGAAGCTTTCTTT. This sequence encodes CASSAVSNTEAFF.

This chain uses TRBV30 with TRBJ2-7, with 12 bases lining up with TRBD2. This CDR3 has 15 amino acids. V was pared by 3 bases and J by 2 bases, with 5 bases of the junction left unmatched. CDR1 and CDR2 (germline): GTSNPN, SVGIG (reference sequence). The CDR3 sequence: CAWSGTSGLPYEQYF. The CDR3 bases are TGTGCCTGGAGCGGGACTAGCGGGCTGCCCTACGAGCAGTACTTC.

The rearrangement uses TRBV7-8 and TRBJ1-4; D gene uncertain. Germline CDR1 reads SGHVS; CDR2 reads FQNEAQ. Trimming took 5 bases from V and 7 from J, leaving 14 bases between them. The length of the CDR3 is 14 residues. The CDR3 DNA reads TGTGCCAGCAGCCTCGAGTTGGAAAGTGAAAAACTGTTTTTT. It specifies CASSLELESEKLFF. Together with reference TRBV7-8 and TRBJ1-4, the CDR3 gives the full variable domain: GAGVSQSPRYKVAKRGQDVALRCDPISGHVSLFWYQQALGQGPEFLTYFQNEAQLDKSGLPSDRFFAERPEGSVSTLKIQRTQQEDSAVYLCASSLELESEKLFFGSGTQLSVL.

As regards this clone: A read error may account for a junction end that differs from germline. This chain links TRBV9 with TRBJ1-1, with a tentative D call TRBD1 (5 bases). CDR1 SGDLS and CDR2 YYNGEE come from the germline V gene. The CDR3 loop spans 15 amino acids. CDR3 coding DNA: TGTGCCAGCAGCGTAGAGGCGAAGGGACGGACTGAAGCTTCCTTT. Its protein product is CASSVEAKGRTEASF.

This clone has a handful of counts. Other DNA variants within this sample encode the same CDR3. This chain joins TRBV7-2 and TRBJ2-3; 13 nucleotides match TRBD2. J was trimmed by 3 bases and V by 1 base; bases with no gene match: 1. CDR1 and CDR2 from the germline V gene are SGHTA and FQGNSA. There are 16 residues in the CDR3. For the CDR3, the DNA is TGTGCCAGCAGCTTAGGGGGACTAGCGGGGACAGATACGCAGTATTTT. It translates to CASSLGGLAGTDTQYF.

The chain combines TRBV5-8 with TRBJ1-5, with no clear D. Trimming took off 0 bases at V and 9 bases at J, with 10 bases between the two ends. CDR1 and CDR2 from the germline V gene are SGHTS and YDEGEE. The CDR3 consists of 13 residues. CDR3 DNA sequence: TGTGCCAGCAGCTTGGGGAAGGGAAGGCCCCAGCATTTT. Its protein is CASSLGKGRPQHF.

This chain links TRBV29-1 with TRBJ2-5, with 11 bases lining up with TRBD2. Losses at the gene ends were 4 bases for V and 11 bases for J; bases not matched to a gene: 9. Looked up from germline, CDR1 is SQVTM and CDR2 is ANQGSEA. The CDR3 consists of 13 residues. CDR3 sequence reads: CSVGGATSGTQYF. The CDR3 DNA sequence: TGCAGCGTTGGGGGGGCGACTAGCGGGACACAGTACTTC. Variable domain in full (rest from reference TRBV29-1 and TRBJ2-5): SAVISQKPSRDICQRGTSLTIQCQVDSQVTMMFWYRQQPGQSLTLIATANQGSEATYESGFVIDKFPISRPNLTFSTLTVSNMSPEDSSIYLCSVGGATSGTQYFGPGTRLLVL.